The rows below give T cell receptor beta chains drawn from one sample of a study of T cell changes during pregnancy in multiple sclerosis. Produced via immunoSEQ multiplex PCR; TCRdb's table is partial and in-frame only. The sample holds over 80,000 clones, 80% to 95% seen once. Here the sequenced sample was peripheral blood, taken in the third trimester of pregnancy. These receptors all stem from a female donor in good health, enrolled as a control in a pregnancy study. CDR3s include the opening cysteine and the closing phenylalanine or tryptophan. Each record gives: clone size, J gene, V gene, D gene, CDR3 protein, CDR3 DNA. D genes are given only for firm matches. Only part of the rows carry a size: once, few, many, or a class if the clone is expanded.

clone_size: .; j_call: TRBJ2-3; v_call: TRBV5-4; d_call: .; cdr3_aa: CASALGRGDTQYF; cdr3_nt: TGTGCCAGCGCCTTGGGGAGAGGGGATACGCAGTATTTT
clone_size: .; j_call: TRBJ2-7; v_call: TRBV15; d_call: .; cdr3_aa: CATSRDPGERTKGSYEQYF; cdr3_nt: TGTGCCACCAGCAGAGATCCGGGTGAGCGGACCAAGGGCTCCTACGAGCAGTACTTC
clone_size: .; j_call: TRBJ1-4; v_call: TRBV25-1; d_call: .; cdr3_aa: CASSARREKLFF; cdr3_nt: TGTGCCAGCAGTGCGAGAAGAGAAAAACTGTTTTTT
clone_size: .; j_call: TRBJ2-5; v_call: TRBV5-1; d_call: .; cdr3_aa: CASSIDQETQYF; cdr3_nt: TGCGCCAGCAGCATAGATCAAGAGACCCAGTACTTC
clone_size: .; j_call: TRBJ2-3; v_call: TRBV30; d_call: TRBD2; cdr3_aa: CAWNFAGGLDTQYF; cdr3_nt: TGTGCCTGGAACTTCGCGGGAGGGTTGGATACGCAGTATTTT
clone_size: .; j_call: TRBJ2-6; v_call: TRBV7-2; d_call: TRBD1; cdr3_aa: CASGPGQGPSGANVLTF; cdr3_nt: TGTGCCAGCGGACCGGGACAGGGTCCCTCTGGGGCCAACGTCCTGACTTTC
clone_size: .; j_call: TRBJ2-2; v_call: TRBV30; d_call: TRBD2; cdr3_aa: CAWSPGGTGELFF; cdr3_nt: TGTGCCTGGAGTCCCGGGGGGACCGGGGAGCTGTTTTTT
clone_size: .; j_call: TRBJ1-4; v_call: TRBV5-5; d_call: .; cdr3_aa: CASSSSGDVELFF; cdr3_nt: TGTGCCAGCAGCTCATCAGGGGATGTAGAACTGTTTTTT
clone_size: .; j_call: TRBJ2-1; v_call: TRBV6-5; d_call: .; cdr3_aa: CASSTYSGVYNEQFF; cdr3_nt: TGTGCCAGCAGTACTTATTCGGGAGTCTACAATGAGCAGTTCTTC
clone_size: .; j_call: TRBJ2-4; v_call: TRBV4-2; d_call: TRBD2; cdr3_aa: CASSQEGPGASGKNIQYF; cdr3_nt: TGTGCCAGCAGCCAAGAGGGACCCGGGGCTAGCGGGAAAAACATTCAGTACTTC
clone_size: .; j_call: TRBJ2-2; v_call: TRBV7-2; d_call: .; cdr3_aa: CASSPAVNTGELFF; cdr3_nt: TGTGCCAGCAGCCCAGCGGTGAACACCGGGGAGCTGTTTTTT
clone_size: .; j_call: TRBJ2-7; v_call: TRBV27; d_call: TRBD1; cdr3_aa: CASSLYRKGTETNYEQYF; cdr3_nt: TGTGCCAGCAGTTTATATCGAAAGGGGACAGAGACGAACTACGAGCAGTACTTC
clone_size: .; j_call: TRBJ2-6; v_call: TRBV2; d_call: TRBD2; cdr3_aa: CASSETSGASSGANVLTF; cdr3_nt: TGTGCCAGCAGTGAGACTAGCGGAGCCTCCTCTGGGGCCAACGTCCTGACTTTC
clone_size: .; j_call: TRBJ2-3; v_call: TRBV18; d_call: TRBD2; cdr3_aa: CASSPPGLAGDTQYF; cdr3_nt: TGTGCCAGCTCACCACCGGGACTAGCGGGAGATACGCAGTATTTT
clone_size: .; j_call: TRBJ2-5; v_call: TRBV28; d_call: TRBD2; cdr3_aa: CASSLSGEGHQETQYF; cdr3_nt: TGTGCCAGCAGTTTATCGGGGGAGGGCCACCAAGAGACCCAGTACTTC
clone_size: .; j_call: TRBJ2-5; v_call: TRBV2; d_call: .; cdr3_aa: CASRQDYGRETQYF; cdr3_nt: TGTGCCAGCAGACAAGACTACGGTAGGGAGACCCAGTACTTC
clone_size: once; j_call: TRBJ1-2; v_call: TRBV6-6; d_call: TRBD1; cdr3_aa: CASSHLGQGAHGYTF; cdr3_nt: TGTGCCAGCAGCCATCTCGGACAGGGGGCGCATGGCTACACCTTC
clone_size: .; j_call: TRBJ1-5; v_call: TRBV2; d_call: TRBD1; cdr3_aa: CASRPETGGSNQPQHF; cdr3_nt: TGTGCCAGCAGACCAGAGACAGGGGGAAGCAATCAGCCCCAGCATTTT
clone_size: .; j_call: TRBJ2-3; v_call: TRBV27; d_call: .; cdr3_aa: CATSYELGTDTQYF; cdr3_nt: TGTGCCACATCTTACGAGTTGGGCACAGATACGCAGTATTTT
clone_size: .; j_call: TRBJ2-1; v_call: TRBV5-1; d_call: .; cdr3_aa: CASSVGHFSNEQFF; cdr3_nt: TGCGCCAGCAGCGTGGGACACTTTTCCAATGAGCAGTTCTTC
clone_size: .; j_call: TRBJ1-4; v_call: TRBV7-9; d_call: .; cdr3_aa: CASSLTGFSNEKLFF; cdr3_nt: TGTGCCAGCAGCTTAACAGGGTTTTCTAATGAAAAACTGTTTTTT
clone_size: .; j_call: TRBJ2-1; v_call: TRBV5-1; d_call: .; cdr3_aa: CASREDGSSYNEQFF; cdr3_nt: TGCGCCAGCAGAGAAGACGGGAGCTCCTACAATGAGCAGTTCTTC
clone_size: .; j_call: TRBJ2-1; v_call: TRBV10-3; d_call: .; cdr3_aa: CAISETPSSSYNEQFF; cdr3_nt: TGTGCCATCAGTGAGACTCCGTCAAGCTCCTACAATGAGCAGTTCTTC
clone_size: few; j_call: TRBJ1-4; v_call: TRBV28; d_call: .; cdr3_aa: CASSLLGAREKLFF; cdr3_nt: TGTGCCAGCAGTTTATTAGGGGCGAGGGAAAAACTGTTTTTT
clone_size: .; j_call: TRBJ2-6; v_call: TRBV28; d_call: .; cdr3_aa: CASSLVGAGGANVLTF; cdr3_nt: TGTGCCAGCAGTTTAGTAGGGGCCGGTGGGGCCAACGTCCTGACTTTC
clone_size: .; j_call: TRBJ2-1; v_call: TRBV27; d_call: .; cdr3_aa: CASSLSDSFREQFF; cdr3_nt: TGTGCCAGCAGTTTATCCGACAGTTTTCGTGAGCAGTTCTTC
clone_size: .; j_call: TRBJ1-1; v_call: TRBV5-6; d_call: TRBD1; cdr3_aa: CASSRSRVWDRADTEAFF; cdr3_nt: TGTGCCAGCAGCCGTTCAAGAGTATGGGACAGGGCGGACACTGAAGCTTTCTTT
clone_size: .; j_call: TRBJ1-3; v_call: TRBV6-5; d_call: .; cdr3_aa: CASSYSSYSGNTIYF; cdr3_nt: TGTGCCAGCAGTTACTCGTCGTACTCTGGAAACACCATATATTTT
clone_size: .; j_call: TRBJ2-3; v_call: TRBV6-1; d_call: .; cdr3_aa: CASSLQGLTDTQYF; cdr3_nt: TGTGCCAGCAGTTTGCAGGGCCTCACAGATACGCAGTATTTT
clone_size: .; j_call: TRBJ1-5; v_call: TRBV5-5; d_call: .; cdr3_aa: CASSLAAGFNQPQHF; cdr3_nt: TGTGCCAGCAGCTTGGCCGCAGGGTTTAATCAGCCCCAGCATTTT
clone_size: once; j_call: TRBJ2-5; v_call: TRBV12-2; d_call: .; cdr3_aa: CASRSLKGLEETQYF; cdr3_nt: TGTGCAAGTCGCTCCCTTAAGGGACTCGAAGAGACCCAGTACTTC
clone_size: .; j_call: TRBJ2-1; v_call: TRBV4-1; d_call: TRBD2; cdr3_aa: CASSPRVGGIGEQFF; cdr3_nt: TGCGCCAGCAGCCCCAGAGTCGGGGGGATAGGTGAGCAGTTCTTC
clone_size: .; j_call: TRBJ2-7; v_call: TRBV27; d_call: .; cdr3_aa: CASSPRTNRAEQYF; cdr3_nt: TGTGCCAGCAGTCCCAGGACGAACAGGGCCGAGCAGTACTTC
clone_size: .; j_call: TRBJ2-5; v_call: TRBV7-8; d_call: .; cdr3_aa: CASSLMTRQHPTETQYF; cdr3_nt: TGTGCCAGCAGCCTGATGACTAGACAACATCCCACAGAGACCCAGTACTTC
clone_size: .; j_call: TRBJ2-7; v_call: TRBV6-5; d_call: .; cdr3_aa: CASSSDWSSYEQYF; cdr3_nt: TGTGCCAGCAGTTCGGACTGGAGCTCCTACGAGCAGTACTTC
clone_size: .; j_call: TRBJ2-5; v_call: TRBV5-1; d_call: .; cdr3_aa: CASSPLVGETQYF; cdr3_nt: TGCGCCAGCAGCCCCCTAGTTGGAGAGACCCAGTACTTC
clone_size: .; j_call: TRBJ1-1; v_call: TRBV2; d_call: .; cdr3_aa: CASSEDQGTEAFF; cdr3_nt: TGTGCCAGCAGTGAAGATCAGGGGACTGAAGCTTTCTTT
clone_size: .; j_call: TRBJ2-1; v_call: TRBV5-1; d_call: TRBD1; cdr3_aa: CASSEGAGNEQFF; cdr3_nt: TGCGCCAGCAGCGAGGGGGCAGGGAATGAGCAGTTCTTC
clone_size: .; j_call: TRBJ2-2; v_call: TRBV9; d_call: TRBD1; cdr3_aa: CASSGQGNTGELFF; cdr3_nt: TGTGCCAGCAGCGGACAGGGGAACACCGGGGAGCTGTTTTTT
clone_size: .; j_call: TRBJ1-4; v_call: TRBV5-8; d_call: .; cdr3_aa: CVSSLVGRDRVNEKLFF; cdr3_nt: TGTGTCAGCAGCTTGGTTGGTCGTGACAGAGTGAATGAAAAACTGTTTTTT
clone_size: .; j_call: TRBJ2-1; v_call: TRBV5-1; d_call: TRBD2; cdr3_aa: CASSSSLAGEIEQFF; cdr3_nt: TGCGCCAGCAGCTCCTCACTAGCGGGAGAGATCGAGCAGTTCTTC
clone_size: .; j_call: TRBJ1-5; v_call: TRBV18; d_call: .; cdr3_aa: CASSHGQNNQPQHF; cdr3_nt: TGTGCCAGCTCACATGGACAGAACAATCAGCCCCAGCATTTT
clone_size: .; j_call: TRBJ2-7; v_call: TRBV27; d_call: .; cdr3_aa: CASSLQGTRYEQYF; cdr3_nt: TGTGCCAGCAGTCTACAGGGGACTAGGTACGAGCAGTACTTC
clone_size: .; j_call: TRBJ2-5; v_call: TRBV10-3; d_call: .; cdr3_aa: CATGEGETQYF; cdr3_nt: TGTGCCACAGGGGAGGGAGAGACCCAGTACTTC
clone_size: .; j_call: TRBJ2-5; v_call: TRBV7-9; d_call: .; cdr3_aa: CASSRDRWEETQYF; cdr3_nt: TGTGCCAGCAGCCGTGACAGGTGGGAAGAGACCCAGTACTTC
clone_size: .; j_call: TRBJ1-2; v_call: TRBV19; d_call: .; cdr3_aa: CASSIGTGNGYTF; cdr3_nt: TGTGCCAGTAGTATTGGTACAGGCAATGGCTACACCTTC
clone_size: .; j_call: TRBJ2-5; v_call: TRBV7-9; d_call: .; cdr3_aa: CASSLGRDIEETQYF; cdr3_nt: TGTGCCAGCAGTCTCGGTAGGGACATCGAAGAGACCCAGTACTTC
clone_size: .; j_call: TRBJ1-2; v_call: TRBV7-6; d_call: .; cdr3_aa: CASSSPRGNGYTF; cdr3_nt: TGTGCCAGCAGCTCCCCGAGAGGGAACGGCTACACCTTC
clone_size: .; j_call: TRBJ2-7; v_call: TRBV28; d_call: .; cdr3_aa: CASSTIGPSYEQYF; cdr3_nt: TGTGCCAGCAGCACCATCGGTCCCTCCTACGAGCAGTACTTC
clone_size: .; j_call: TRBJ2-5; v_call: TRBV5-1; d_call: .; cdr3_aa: CASSLSPLQGPETQYF; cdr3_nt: TGCGCCAGCAGCTTGAGCCCACTACAGGGTCCGGAGACCCAGTACTTC
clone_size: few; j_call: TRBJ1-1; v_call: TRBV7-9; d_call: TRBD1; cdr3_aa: CASSSTDRGVEGTEAFF; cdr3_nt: TGTGCCAGCAGCTCAACTGACAGGGGGGTTGAAGGCACTGAAGCTTTCTTT
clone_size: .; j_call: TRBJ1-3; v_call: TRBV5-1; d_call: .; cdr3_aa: CASSPRGSGNTIYF; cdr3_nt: TGCGCCAGCAGTCCCAGGGGAAGTGGAAACACCATATATTTT
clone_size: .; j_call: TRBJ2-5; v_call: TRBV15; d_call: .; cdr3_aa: CATSRDRGGTAYQETQYF; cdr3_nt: TGTGCCACCAGCAGAGATCGAGGAGGGACAGCGTACCAAGAGACCCAGTACTTC
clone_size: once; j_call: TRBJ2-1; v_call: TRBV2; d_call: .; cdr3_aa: CASSIYNEQFF; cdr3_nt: TGTGCCAGCTCAATTTACAATGAGCAGTTCTTC
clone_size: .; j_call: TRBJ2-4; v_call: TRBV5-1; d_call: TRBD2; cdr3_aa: CASTLTGGDIQYF; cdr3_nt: TGCGCCAGCACCTTGACCGGGGGGGACATTCAGTACTTC